This T cell receptor (beta chain) was captured by sequencing in a study of neurological immune-mediated disorders. Germline trimming cut 6 bases from V and 3 bases from J; bases unmatched to any gene: 9. CDR3 size: 16 residues. CDR1 MDHEN and CDR2 SYDVKM come from the germline V gene. This clonotype was detected ten times or more. As yet, its antigen is unknown. Via MiXCR, TCRdb re-called the 5' RACE reads, giving one row per CDR3 protein. The table includes tens of thousands of distinct CDR3 sequences, 4.5% to 5.5% detected once. Study-wide points: No CDR3 amino acid sequences were shared by expanded clones across subjects, suggesting private repertoires in all groups.

The sequence was collected from a woman aged 50 to 60 with multiple sclerosis. Specimen: PBMCs. The chain joins TRBV28 to TRBJ2-7, with TRBD2 matching over 12 bases. CDR3 bases: TGTGCCAGCAGGCCAAAGGGACTAGCGGGCTTCTACGAGCAGTACTTC. Residues: CASRPKGLAGFYEQYF.